This paragraph covers one T cell receptor (beta chain) sequence. This clone is a singleton in its sample. Its antigen remains unidentified. No base qualities exist here, and no much larger clone lies one base off it. This entry belongs to a study of coeliac disease (dated by TCRdb to about 2022). With regard to the full study: Coeliac patients were classed as newly diagnosed active disease, refractory coeliac disease type I, or disease controlled by a gluten-free diet. Because high-resolution HLA typing was not available, biased TRBV7-2 usage was examined as a proof of principle. Small intestinal lymphocyte fractions from coeliac and non-coeliac patients were analysed in the study using next-generation sequencing of rearranged TRB and TRG CDR3 regions. The goal was to describe the TR repertoires of small intestinal T cells in active coeliac disease, in refractory type I coeliac disease, and in coeliac disease treated with a gluten-free diet. The full study included about 30 patients: around 22 with serologically confirmed coeliac disease and 8 controls with non-small intestinal disorders. TRB sequencing succeeded for samples from 27 subjects, including roughly 23 paired bulk unsorted intraepithelial and lamina propria cell samples.

From the cysteine through the phenylalanine, the CDR3 covers 17 amino acids. The entry retains the CDR3 DNA only, 51 bases that are in frame from base 1. As encoded in the germline V gene (reference sequence), CDR1 is MNHEY while CDR2 is SMNVEV. Germline trimming: 5 bases from V, 6 bases from J; junction bases outside gene matches: 15. Library construction relied on the immunoSEQ multiplex PCR assay. The TR loci were subjected to amplification by multiplexed PCR, for which V gene segments served as targets of the forward primers and J gene segments as targets of the reverse primers. The Illumina HiSeq System was used to sequence the amplified CDR3 regions. As for the authors' bioinformatics: To strip out PCR and sequencing errors and collapse the data into unique sequences, a nearest-neighbour algorithm merged closely related reads. Each repertoire was summarised by clonality and by T cell density, with T cell density defined as TR molecules per amount of genomic DNA input. CDR3 amino acid sequences present in at least 80% of unsorted samples were defined as public TRs and were then tested for differential abundance between coeliac and control samples. Disease-group differences in clonality and density were tested with Kruskal-Wallis tests followed by Dunn post-tests. Sourced from immuneACCESS, this table was stored by TCRdb with only in-frame sequences that have V and J called. A share of the clones is absent; for the studies checked, an unresolved V gene accounts for under half, and the remainder has no known explanation. Clone size and the V and J calls come from that table; the DNA yielded D and trimming. This sample is represented by about 4,500 clones; approximately 56% of them were singletons. The top ten constitute approximately 8% of the sample.

Cells were frozen in aliquots of 400,000 to 500,000 in DMSO/FBS in liquid nitrogen, and a single aliquot from each fraction was used for sequencing. Endoscopy and small intestinal biopsy were performed in all 30 patients in the study. To release intraepithelial cells, biopsies were stirred at 37 degrees Celsius for one hour in RPMI containing EGTA, MgCl2 and 1% FBS. The Qiagen DNeasy blood extraction kit was used to extract genomic DNA from the frozen unsorted cell fractions. Summary of the overall study and its limitations: The authors judged the approach to be unsuitable for unbiased detection of gliadin-specific T cells, because gliadin-specific T cells are scarce and rarely shared between patients. TRB and TRG repertoires of active coeliac intraepithelial and lamina propria samples showed lower clonality than controls, suggesting recruitment of diverse T cells. For the most part, TRB repertoires were private, with most amino acid sequences found in only one sample, and V-gene usage showed no significant difference across disease groups. Cross-contamination between compartments was possible, because separating intraepithelial cells from lamina propria cells did not produce high-purity fractions.

This clonotype was sampled from a woman under 30 with active celiac disease. The sample was intraepithelial lymphocytes from the gut. The sample's cell subset or site label, in plain terms: intraepithelial cell (IEC) fraction of small intestinal biopsy. The V gene is TRBV27 and the J gene is TRBJ2-5; a stretch of 10 junction bases matches TRBD2. CDR3 sequence: CASSPSPGLARVKTQYF. The DNA reads TGTGCCAGCAGTCCCTCCCCGGGACTAGCGCGCGTTAAGACCCAGTACTTC.